This entry concerns a single TCR beta chain. Its cognate antigen is unknown. Trimming cost V 2 bases and J 7 bases, with 11 bases left between them. CDR1 SGHTA and CDR2 FQGNSA come from the germline V gene. This CDR3 comprises 14 residues. This entry is derived from a study of lymphopenia after photon versus proton radiotherapy. Study-wide findings and caveats: Photon-treated patients lost naive T cells and TCR diversity; proton-treated stayed stable. Oligoclonal CD8+ Temra expansion after nadir drove photon patients' diversity drop. Only patients who died were analyzed for survival; proton advantage is unproven. In patients who died, overall survival fell as post-nadir TCR diversity dropped more.

TCRdb keeps only in-frame clones here, not all; method: immunoSEQ multiplex PCR. Of some 33,000 clones in the sample, 75% to 90% were seen once. V is TRBV7-2 and J is TRBJ1-4; perhaps TRBD1 as D (5 bases). The sequencing here drew on peripheral blood, taken from a patient treated with photon-based radiotherapy. The clonotype was recovered from a woman in her forties or fifties with pancreatic cancer. The CDR3 nucleotides are TGTGCCAGCAGCTTAAGGGGTAACGGTGAAAAACTGTTTTTT. Translated: CASSLRGNGEKLFF.